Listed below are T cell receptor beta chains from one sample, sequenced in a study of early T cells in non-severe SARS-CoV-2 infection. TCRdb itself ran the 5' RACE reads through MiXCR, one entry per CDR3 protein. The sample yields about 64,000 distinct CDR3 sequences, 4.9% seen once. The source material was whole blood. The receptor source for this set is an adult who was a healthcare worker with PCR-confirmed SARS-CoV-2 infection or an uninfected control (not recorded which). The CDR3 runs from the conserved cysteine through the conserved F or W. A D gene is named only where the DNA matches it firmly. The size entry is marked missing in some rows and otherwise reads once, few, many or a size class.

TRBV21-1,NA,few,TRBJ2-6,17,TGTGCCAGCAGCGTCCGGGACAGGTTTGTTGGGGCCAACGTCCTGACTTTC,CASSVRDRFVGANVLTF
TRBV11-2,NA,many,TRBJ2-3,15,TGTGCCAGCAGCTTTAGGGTTCCCCCTTTGGATACGCAGTATTTT,CASSFRVPPLDTQYF
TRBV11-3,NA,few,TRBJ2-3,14,TGTGCCAGCAGCTTGTCTAGCCGCACAGATACGCAGTATTTT,CASSLSSRTDTQYF
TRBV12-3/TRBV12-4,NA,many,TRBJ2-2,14,TGTGCCAGCAGTCCCCGGGGGACGGCCGGGGAGCTGTTTTTT,CASSPRGTAGELFF
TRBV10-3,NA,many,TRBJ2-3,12,TGTGCCATCAGCGAACGGATAGATACGCAGTATTTT,CAISERIDTQYF
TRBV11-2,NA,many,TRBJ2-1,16,TGTGCCAGCAGCTTAGATGTCGTGTCCTCCTACAATGAGCAGTTCTTC,CASSLDVVSSYNEQFF
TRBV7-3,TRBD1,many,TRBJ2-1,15,TGTGCCAGCAGCCCCGGGACAGGGGCATACAATGAGCAGTTCTTC,CASSPGTGAYNEQFF
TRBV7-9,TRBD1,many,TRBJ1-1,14,TGTGCCAGCAGACCAAAAACAGGGGTCACTGAAGCTTTCTTT,CASRPKTGVTEAFF
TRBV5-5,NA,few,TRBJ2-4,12,TGTGCCAGCAGCTCGGACAGAAACATTCAGTACTTC,CASSSDRNIQYF
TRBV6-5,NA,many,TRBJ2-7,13,TGTGCCAGCAGTGATGACAAATCCTACGAGCAGTACTTC,CASSDDKSYEQYF
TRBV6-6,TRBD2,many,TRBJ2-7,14,TGTGCCAGCAGTTACAGCGGGAGTGGGAACGAGCAGTACTTC,CASSYSGSGNEQYF
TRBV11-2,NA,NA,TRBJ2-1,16,TGTGCCAGCAGCTTAGTAGGGTTAAGCTCCTACAATGAGCAGTTCTTC,CASSLVGLSSYNEQFF
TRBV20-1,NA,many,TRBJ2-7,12,TGCAGTGCTTCCGGGACCTCATACGAGCAGTACTTC,CSASGTSYEQYF
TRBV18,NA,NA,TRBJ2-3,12,TGTGCCAGCTCACCAAAGACAGATACGCAGTATTTT,CASSPKTDTQYF
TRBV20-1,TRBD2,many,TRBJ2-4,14,TGCAGTGCTAGAGAGTCTAGCGGGGAGGGTCTCCGGTACTTC,CSARESSGEGLRYF
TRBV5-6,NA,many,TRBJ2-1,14,TGTGCCAGCAGCTTTGACCGGGTTTACAATGAGCAGTTCTTC,CASSFDRVYNEQFF
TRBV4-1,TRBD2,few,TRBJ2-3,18,TGCGCCAGCAGTCGAACCTCAGGAGCGGGAGTCGAGACAGATACGCAGTATTTT,CASSRTSGAGVETDTQYF
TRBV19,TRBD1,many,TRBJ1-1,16,TGTGCCAGTAGTCTCTCACTGGGGACAGCGAACACTGAAGCTTTCTTT,CASSLSLGTANTEAFF
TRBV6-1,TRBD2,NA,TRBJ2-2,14,TGTGCCAGCAGTAAGGGGAGGGACACCGGGGAGCTGTTTTTT,CASSKGRDTGELFF
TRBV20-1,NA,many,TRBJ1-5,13,TGCAGTGCCGGCTTCGGGGTGGATCAGCCCCAGCATTTT,CSAGFGVDQPQHF
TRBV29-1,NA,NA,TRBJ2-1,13,TGCAGCGTTTTGAGCCGAACCCTCGGTGAGCAGTTCTTC,CSVLSRTLGEQFF
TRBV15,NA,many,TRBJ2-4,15,TGTGCCACCAGCAGAGGTAGTCAGGGGTTTGACATTCAGTACTTC,CATSRGSQGFDIQYF
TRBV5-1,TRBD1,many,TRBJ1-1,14,TGCGCCAGCAGCGTGACAGGGCTAGACACTGAAGCTTTCTTT,CASSVTGLDTEAFF
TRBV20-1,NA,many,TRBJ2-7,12,TGCAGTGCTACAGATCCGTGGGGCGAGCAGTACTTC,CSATDPWGEQYF
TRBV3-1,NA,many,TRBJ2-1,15,TGTGCCAGCAGCCAAGTTGGGCTAGGGGTCAATGAGCAGTTCTTC,CASSQVGLGVNEQFF
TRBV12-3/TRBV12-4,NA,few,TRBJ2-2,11,TGTGCCAGCAGTTTAGACGGGGAGCTGTTTTTT,CASSLDGELFF
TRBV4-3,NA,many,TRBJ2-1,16,TGCGCCAGCAGCCAAGACCCCCTGAGCTCCTACAATGAGCAGTTCTTC,CASSQDPLSSYNEQFF
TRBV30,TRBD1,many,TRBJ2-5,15,TGTGCCTGGAGCAGGGACAGGGGAAGGGGAGAGACCCAGTACTTC,CAWSRDRGRGETQYF
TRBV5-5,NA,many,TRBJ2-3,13,TGTGCCAGCAGCCCACAGTTACGGGATACGCAGTATTTT,CASSPQLRDTQYF
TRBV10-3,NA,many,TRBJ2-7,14,TGTGCCATCAGTGAGTCAATCGGGTCCCACGAGCAGTACTTC,CAISESIGSHEQYF
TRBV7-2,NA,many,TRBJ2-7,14,TGTGCCAGCAGCTTAGTCAGCAGGTCCTACGAGCAGTACTTC,CASSLVSRSYEQYF
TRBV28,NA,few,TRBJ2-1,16,TGTGCCAGCAGTCCTATATACTCCGGGACCTCCAATGAGCAGTTCTTC,CASSPIYSGTSNEQFF
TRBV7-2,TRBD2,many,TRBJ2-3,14,TGTGCCAGCAGCACAACTAGCGGCACAGATACGCAGTATTTT,CASSTTSGTDTQYF
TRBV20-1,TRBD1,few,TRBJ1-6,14,TGCAGTGCTAAACAGGGGACGGCGGATTCACCCCTCCACTTT,CSAKQGTADSPLHF
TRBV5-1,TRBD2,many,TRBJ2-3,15,TGCGCCAGCAATAGCGGGGGGGCTAGCACAGATACGCAGTATTTT,CASNSGGASTDTQYF
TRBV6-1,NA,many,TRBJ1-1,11,TGTGCCAGCAGACAGGGCCGGGAAGCTTTCTTT,CASRQGREAFF
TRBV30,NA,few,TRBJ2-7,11,TGTGCCTGGAGTGTTCGGGACGAGCAGTACTTC,CAWSVRDEQYF
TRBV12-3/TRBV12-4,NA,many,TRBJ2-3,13,TGTGCCACCACCGGCGGAACCACAGATACGCAGTATTTT,CATTGGTTDTQYF
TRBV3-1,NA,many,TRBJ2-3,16,TGTGCCAGCAGCCACGCGGAAGCAGGGCGCACAGATACGCAGTATTTT,CASSHAEAGRTDTQYF
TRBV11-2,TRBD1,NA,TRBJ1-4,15,TGTGCCAGCAGATCTACAGGGGCAACTAATGAAAAACTGTTTTTT,CASRSTGATNEKLFF
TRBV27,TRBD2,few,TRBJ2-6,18,TGTGCCAGCAGTTTAAGAACTAGCGGGAGTCCCGGGGCCAACGTCCTGACTTTC,CASSLRTSGSPGANVLTF
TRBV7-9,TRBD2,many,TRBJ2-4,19,TGTGCCAGCAGCTCCACCCCGGGACTAGCGGGAACCCCGAAAGTTTCGCAGTACTTC,CASSSTPGLAGTPKVSQYF
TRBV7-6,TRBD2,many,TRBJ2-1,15,TGTGCCAGCAGCTTTAGCGGGAGCCACTACAATGAGCAGTTCTTC,CASSFSGSHYNEQFF
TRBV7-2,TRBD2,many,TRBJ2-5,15,TGTGCCAGCAGCTTAGTAGCGGGGCGTCAAGAGACCCAGTACTTC,CASSLVAGRQETQYF
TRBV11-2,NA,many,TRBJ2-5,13,TGTGCCAGCAGCTTAGTTTCCCAAGAGACCCAGTACTTC,CASSLVSQETQYF
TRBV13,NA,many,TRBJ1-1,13,TGTGCCAGCAGCCGCACGCTGAACACTGAAGCTTTCTTT,CASSRTLNTEAFF
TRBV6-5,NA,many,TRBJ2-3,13,TGTGCCAGCAGCTCCCAGTTGTATGATACGCAGTATTTT,CASSSQLYDTQYF
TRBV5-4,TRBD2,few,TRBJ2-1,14,TGTGCCAGCAGCTTTGAACTAGCGAACAATGAGCAGTTCTTC,CASSFELANNEQFF
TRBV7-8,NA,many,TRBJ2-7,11,TGTGCCAGCCGAGACTCCTACGAGCAGTACTTC,CASRDSYEQYF
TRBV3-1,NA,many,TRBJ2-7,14,TGTGCCAGCAGCCAACGTCCTACAGGCCACGAGCAGTACTTC,CASSQRPTGHEQYF
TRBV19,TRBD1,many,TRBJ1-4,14,TGTGCCAGTACCCGGGACAGGACTAATGAAAAACTGTTTTTT,CASTRDRTNEKLFF